The 25 T cell receptor beta chains listed next were all sequenced from one sample in a study of CD8+ T cells in alopecia areata. RNA was extracted and reverse transcribed into cDNA as the sequencing template. Libraries were prepared by immunoSEQ multiplex PCR; TCRdb keeps only in-frame clonotypes and omits some of them. The sample includes 150,000 to 200,000 clones, around 58% of them seen just once. Treatment given: oral pan-JAK inhibitor, 5-10 mg twice daily. The material was CD8+ T cells sorted from blood, obtained at week 24, from a patient treated with tofacitinib. All receptors derive from a human donor with alopecia areata.

The rearrangement links TRBV27 to TRBJ2-7, with 10 bases aligning to TRBD1. The junction had 9 bases not matched to a gene; V was cut back by 8 bases and J by 5 bases. The CDR3 is made up of 14 amino acids. Germline V gives CDR1 MNHEY, CDR2 SMNVEV (reference sequence). This chain's CDR3 is CASAPGQGRHEQYF. Written as DNA, the CDR3 is TGTGCCAGCGCCCCGGGACAGGGGAGGCACGAGCAGTACTTC.

This chain uses TRBV2 with TRBJ1-1; D is perhaps TRBD1 (6 bases). In germline, CDR1 is SNHLY, CDR2 FYNNEI. V was shortened by 10 bases and J by 1 base, with 13 bases between the two germline ends. The CDR3 length is 13 residues. The CDR3 DNA reads TGTGCCACCCTGACAGGCCCGAACACTGAAGCTTTCTTT. Translation gives CATLTGPNTEAFF.

The chain is built from TRBV7-9 and TRBJ2-7; the D is unclear. Germline CDR1 reads SEHNR; CDR2 reads FQNEAQ (reference sequence). Deletions cut 6 bases from V and 6 bases from J, with 12 bases between. The CDR3 totals 12 residues. Here the CDR3 reads CASSSDGSEQYF. CDR3 DNA sequence: TGTGCCAGCAGTTCGGACGGGTCCGAGCAGTACTTC.

This clone was observed a few times. This chain joins TRBV19 and TRBJ2-1; tentatively, D is TRBD1 or TRBD2 (5 bases each). CDR1 and CDR2 (germline): LNHDA, SQIVND (reference sequence). This CDR3 is built from 18 residues. V lost 5 bases, J lost 9 bases, and 29 bases lay in between. This CDR3 is CASSPGEGTGTSWSEQFF. CDR3 sequence (DNA): TGTGCCAGTAGTCCCGGAGAGGGGACCGGGACCTCCTGGAGTGAGCAGTTCTTC.

J is TRBJ2-5 and V is TRBV5-1; D is possibly TRBD1 or TRBD2 (6 bases each). The CDR3 consists of 15 residues. The germline V and J ends were trimmed by 6 bases and 1 base, with 16 bases remaining between them. CDR1 and CDR2 from the germline V gene are SGHRS and YFSETQ. The CDR3: CASNGDGGPQETQYF. The CDR3 DNA reads as TGCGCCAGCAATGGAGACGGGGGCCCCCAAGAGACCCAGTACTTC.

This clone was counted between two and nine times. The rearrangement joins TRBV18 to TRBJ1-1; D gene ambiguous. The CDR3 length is 15 residues. Germline lookup yields CDR1 KGHSH and CDR2 LQKENI. Trimming left V 4 bases short and J 2 bases short, with 14 bases between. The CDR3 DNA reads TGTGCCAGCTCACTGACTCTATACCAAAACACTGAAGCTTTCTTT. Its translation: CASSLTLYQNTEAFF.

The chain has TRBV27 and TRBJ1-1, with D maybe TRBD1 (5 bases). CDR3 size: 13 residues. The germline gives CDR1 MNHEY, CDR2 SMNVEV (reference sequence). Trimming left V 4 bases short and J 8 bases short, with 14 bases between. CDR3 amino acids: CASSWGPRTEAFF. The DNA for the CDR3 is TGTGCCAGCAGTTGGGGCCCCCGGACAGAAGCTTTCTTT.

The chain carries TRBV30 and TRBJ2-7, with D unresolved. Trimming removed 0 bases at V and 1 base at J, with 4 bases between. The CDR3 is 12 amino acids. Germline-derived CDR1 and CDR2 are GTSNPN and SVGIG (reference sequence). CDR3 protein: CAWSVESYEQYF. CDR3 nucleotide sequence: TGTGCCTGGAGTGTCGAGTCCTACGAGCAGTACTTC. The whole variable domain, filled in from reference TRBV30 and TRBJ2-7, reads SQTIHQWPATLVQPVGSPLSLECTVEGTSNPNLYWYRQAAGRGLQLLFYSVGIGQISSEVPQNLSASRPQDRQFILSSKKLLLSDSGFYLCAWSVESYEQYFGPGTRLTVT.

The chain links TRBV27 to TRBJ1-1, with D possibly TRBD1 on 5 matching bases. There are 14 residues in the CDR3. Germline CDR1 is MNHEY and CDR2 is SMNVEV (reference sequence). V lost 8 bases to trimming and J lost 5 bases, with 18 bases between them. CDR3 nucleotides: TGTGCCAGCTATGGGGCAGAGGTGGGTACTGAAGCTTTCTTT. It is translated as CASYGAEVGTEAFF.

This chain joins TRBV21-1 and TRBJ2-5; the D segment call TRBD2 is taken from the table without a DNA check. TRBV21-1 is designated a pseudogene. The CDR3 contains 12 residues. CDR3 sequence reads: CRSGRFQETQYF. The CDR3 bases are TGCCGGAGCGGGAGGTTCCAAGAGACCCAGTACTTC.

The V gene is TRBV9, the J gene TRBJ1-2; D unresolved. Germline V gene data show CDR1 as SGDLS and CDR2 as YYNGEE. This CDR3 spans 10 amino acids. With 7 bases removed from V and 7 bases from J, the gap between germline ends came to 8 bases. CDR3 amino acids: CASDAGGYTF. The CDR3 DNA sequence: TGTGCCAGCGACGCTGGTGGCTACACCTTC.

On this clone: The junction and the germline gene differ at one end; a read error may be behind it. The genes are TRBV2 and TRBJ2-7; possibly TRBD1 for D (6 bases). The CDR3 is made up of 10 amino acids. The germline CDR1 and CDR2 sequences are SNHLY and FYNNEI. CDR3 coding DNA: TGTGCCAGCAGTGGGACAGAACATAACTTC. Residues: CASSGTEHNF.

This clone came up a few times. Other nucleotide sequences from this sample produce the same CDR3. The gene calls are TRBV27 and TRBJ1-2; 8 bases agree with TRBD1. This CDR3 comprises 13 residues. From germline, CDR1 is MNHEY and CDR2 SMNVEV (reference sequence). J was trimmed by 4 bases and V by 3 bases; bases with no gene match: 1. CDR3 DNA: TGTGCCAGCAGTTTGGGGACAGGCTATGGCTACACCTTC. This encodes CASSLGTGYGYTF.

The J gene is TRBJ1-2, the V gene TRBV27; D uncertain. The CDR3 totals 16 residues. V dropped 7 bases and J dropped 3 bases, with 21 bases sitting between them. Germline V gene data show CDR1 as MNHEY and CDR2 as SMNVEV (reference sequence). CDR3 region: CASIGPQAGSYYGYTF. CDR3 nucleotide sequence: TGTGCCAGCATTGGGCCCCAGGCAGGATCTTACTATGGCTACACCTTC.

The chain carries TRBV6-1 and TRBJ2-5; D not resolved. V lost 8 bases and J lost 1, with 14 bases in between. Germline V gene lookup returns CDR1 MNHNS and CDR2 SASEGT. This CDR3 has 14 amino acids. The CDR3 region has the DNA TGTGCCAGCGATCCCCACGCTAGCCAAGAGACCCAGTACTTC. It is translated as CASDPHASQETQYF.

This clone was counted a few times. The chain has TRBV5-1 and TRBJ2-2; no reliable D call. CDR3 length: 16 amino acids. The germline gives CDR1 SGHRS, CDR2 YFSETQ. V dropped 1 base and J dropped 6 bases, with 16 bases sitting between them. The CDR3 loop reads CASSLSATTKPGELFF. CDR3 DNA: TGCGCCAGCAGCTTGTCAGCGACAACAAAACCCGGGGAGCTGTTTTTT.

V gene TRBV25-1 combines with J gene TRBJ1-6; D might be TRBD1 (5 bases). This CDR3 has 17 amino acids. The ends were cut back, 3 bases at V and 5 bases at J, with 17 bases in the middle. From germline, CDR1 is MGHDK and CDR2 SYGVNS. The CDR3 sequence is CASSEFRWDRDNSPLHF. DNA of the CDR3: TGTGCCAGCAGTGAGTTTCGGTGGGACCGAGATAATTCACCCCTCCACTTT.

The chain joins TRBV29-1 to TRBJ2-7; 8 positions match TRBD2. CDR1 and CDR2 from the germline V gene are SQVTM and ANQGSEA. This CDR3 is built from 13 residues. Trimming at V came to 8 bases and at J to 0 bases, leaving 6 bases not matched to a gene. CDR3 protein: CSTQGTSSYEQYF. CDR3 DNA sequence: TGCAGCACCCAAGGGACTAGCTCCTACGAGCAGTACTTC.

J is TRBJ2-7 and V is TRBV13; the match to TRBD2 covers 10 bases. This CDR3 spans 16 amino acids. The ends lost 4 bases at V and 6 bases at J; junction bases unmatched: 12. Germline CDR1 is PRHDT and CDR2 is FYEKMQ (reference sequence). The DNA of the CDR3 is TGTGCCAGCAGCTCCTCCTTGGCTGGGACTAGCGCCGAGCAGTACTTC. Protein sequence: CASSSSLAGTSAEQYF.

The rearrangement joins TRBV27 to TRBJ1-1; no definite D call. This CDR3 has 14 residues. V was shortened by 6 bases and J by 10 bases, with 21 bases between the two germline ends. Per the germline V gene, CDR1 is MNHEY and CDR2 is SMNVEV (reference sequence). The CDR3 region is CASSQRPGYWGAFF. The CDR3 bases are TGTGCCAGCAGCCAGCGTCCAGGATATTGGGGAGCTTTCTTT.

The rearrangement links TRBV30 to TRBJ2-7, with a weak D call TRBD2 (5 bases). Germline CDR1 and CDR2: GTSNPN and SVGIG (reference sequence). The CDR3 loop spans 13 amino acids. The V end lost 3 bases, the J end lost 1 base, and 10 bases lay between the germline ends. The chain's CDR3 is CAWSEGGSYEQYF. In nucleotides, the CDR3 is TGTGCCTGGAGCGAAGGAGGATCCTACGAGCAGTACTTC.

CDR3 sequence: CASSDYLDEQFF. The CDR3 DNA is TGCGCCAGCAGTGACTACCTTGATGAGCAGTTCTTC. This rearrangement joins TRBV5-1 to TRBJ2-1, with D tentatively TRBD2 (5 bases). V lost 5 bases, J lost 8 bases, and 11 bases lay in between. The CDR3 has 12 residues. Germline loops: CDR1 SGHRS, CDR2 YFSETQ.

This chain joins TRBV4-2 and TRBJ2-5; no clear D gene. The CDR3 consists of 13 residues. The germline V and J ends were trimmed by 0 bases and 3 bases, with 5 bases remaining between them. In germline, CDR1 is LGHNA, CDR2 YNFKEQ. This CDR3 is CASSQDEEETQYF. CDR3 DNA sequence: TGTGCCAGCAGCCAAGACGAGGAAGAGACCCAGTACTTC.

Concerning this clone: At the DNA level, this CDR3 is encoded by other sequences in the same sample as well. The J gene is TRBJ1-1, the V gene TRBV7-9; D uncertain. CDR1 is SEHNR and CDR2 is FQNEAQ in the germline V gene (reference sequence). Trimming took 4 bases from V and 5 from J, leaving 5 bases between them. The CDR3 is 11 residues long. The CDR3 nucleotides are TGTGCCAGCAGCTCAGGAACTGAAGCTTTCTTT. It specifies CASSSGTEAFF.

This clone has just one count. V gene TRBV4-2 combines with J gene TRBJ1-5, with no clear D. Per the germline V gene, CDR1 is LGHNA and CDR2 is YNFKEQ. Trimming shortened V by 2 bases and J by 4 bases, and 9 bases separated the two germline ends. The CDR3 runs 14 residues. In nucleotides, the CDR3 is TGTGCCAGCAGCCAAAGTATAGGAAATCAGCCCCAGCATTTT. It translates to CASSQSIGNQPQHF.